A selection of T cell receptor beta chains follows, all from one sample in a study of T cells in Graves' hyperthyroidism and ophthalmopathy. TCRdb processed the multiplex PCR reads anew with MiXCR; each CDR3 protein has one entry. The sample consists of roughly 250,000 distinct CDR3 sequences, about 15% of them appearing once. Source material: blood. All receptors come from a woman aged 18-35 years with Graves' ophthalmopathy. Both conserved end residues are part of each CDR3. D genes are given only for firm matches. Only part of the rows carry a size: once, few, many, or a class if the clone is expanded.

J gene	CDR3 length	clone size	D gene	V gene	CDR3 DNA	CDR3 protein
TRBJ2-4	17	NA	NA	TRBV2	TGTGCCAGCAGCGGACCCACCGGCCAGGGAGCCAAAAACATTCAGTACTTC	CASSGPTGQGAKNIQYF
TRBJ1-1	14	many	NA	TRBV3-1	TGTGCCAGCAGCCAAGGGACAGTGAACACTGAAGCTTTCTTT	CASSQGTVNTEAFF
TRBJ2-7	13	many	NA	TRBV6-1	TGTGCCAGCAGATCCCGGGAACTGTACGAGCAGTACTTC	CASRSRELYEQYF
TRBJ2-2	15	NA	NA	TRBV11-1	TGTGCCAGCAGCGCCAACGCGGGGTACACCGGGGAGCTGTTTTTT	CASSANAGYTGELFF
TRBJ2-7	16	many	NA	TRBV2	TGTGCCGCAAGAGGACGGTTCCCCAATACTCCTTACGAGCAGTACTTC	CAARGRFPNTPYEQYF
TRBJ2-7	15	many	NA	TRBV4-1	TGCGCCAGCAGCCAAGAGTCAGGGAGCGCCTACGAGCAGTACTTC	CASSQESGSAYEQYF
TRBJ2-7	16	many	NA	TRBV3-1	TGTGCCAGCAGCCAGGGACAGGGAGCGGGAGGTTACGAGCAGTACTTC	CASSQGQGAGGYEQYF
TRBJ1-5	13	many	NA	TRBV2	TGTGCCAGCAGTGAAAGACAGTATCAGCCCCAGCATTTT	CASSERQYQPQHF
TRBJ2-2	14	NA	TRBD2	TRBV28	TGTGCCAGCAGTGAACTAGCGGAGCCCGGGGAGCTGTTTTTT	CASSELAEPGELFF
TRBJ2-1	15	few	TRBD2	TRBV19	TGTGCCAGTACAATGGGCGGGGGAAGGGGCAATGAGCAGTTCTTC	CASTMGGGRGNEQFF
TRBJ2-7	17	many	TRBD2	TRBV7-2	TGTGCCAGCAGCAGGGCGTGGAGCGGGAGTTTCTCCTACGAGCAGTACTTC	CASSRAWSGSFSYEQYF
TRBJ1-6	16	few	NA	TRBV5-1	TGCGCCAGCCGGCCTAAGGACGGCGCATATAATTCACCCCTCCACTTT	CASRPKDGAYNSPLHF
TRBJ2-1	18	many	TRBD2	TRBV3-1	TGTGCCAGCAGCCAAGATTTCCCCCTAGCGGGGGGTACAAATGAGCAGTTCTTC	CASSQDFPLAGGTNEQFF
TRBJ1-6	16	many	NA	TRBV18	TGTGCCAGCTCACCGATTCAGGGGAAGGGTAATTCACCCCTCCACTTT	CASSPIQGKGNSPLHF
TRBJ1-6	13	many	NA	TRBV28	TGTGCCAGCAGGGGGGGGCACAATTCACCCCTCCACTTT	CASRGGHNSPLHF
TRBJ2-1	15	many	NA	TRBV19	TGTGCCAGTAGTACGACACCGAGCTCCTACAATGAGCAGTTCTTC	CASSTTPSSYNEQFF
TRBJ1-3	17	few	NA	TRBV4-2	TGTGCCAGCAGCCAAGATGCTCCATCAGTGTCTGGAAACACCATATATTTT	CASSQDAPSVSGNTIYF
TRBJ2-2	16	many	NA	TRBV6-1	TGTGCCAGCAGTTACGTCAGGGGTGTAGGCACCGGGGAGCTGTTTTTT	CASSYVRGVGTGELFF